This TCR beta chain came from a study of Graves' ophthalmopathy and Graves' hyperthyroidism. Trimming removed 6 bases at V and 2 bases at J, with 20 bases between. This CDR3 comprises 15 residues. Germline loops: CDR1 DFQATT, CDR2 SNEGSKA (reference sequence). This clonotype was counted at least ten times. RNA served as the template for amplifying TCR beta CDR3 regions. Second-round multiplex PCR came after a first-round RT-PCR that employed HTBI primers. One entry per CDR3 protein, called by TCRdb with MiXCR from the multiplex PCR reads. This table holds some 1.1 million distinct CDR3 sequences, less than 45% found once.

The rearrangement joins TRBV20-1 to TRBJ2-7; D may correspond to TRBD1 or TRBD2 (5 bases each). Material: peripheral blood or thyroid tissue (not recorded which). This receptor was taken from an adult man with Graves' hyperthyroidism. The CDR3 coding sequence is TGCAGTGCCGAAAGGTCCGGGACGCAAACCTACGAGCAGTACTTC. Protein: CSAERSGTQTYEQYF.